This T cell receptor (beta chain) was sequenced during a study of CD8 T cells in Susac syndrome. The authors reverse transcribed roughly 0.5 to 1 ug RNA with random hexamers. In TCRdb, the immunoSEQ multiplex PCR reads were re-called with MiXCR into one record per CDR3 protein. The table shows 130,000 or so distinct CDR3 sequences, with 96% occurring only once. The CDR3 is made up of 13 amino acids. Looked up from germline, CDR1 is GTSNPN and CDR2 is SVGIG (reference sequence). Trimming cost V 0 bases and J 6 bases, with 8 bases left between them. The TCR sequence derives from a human donor with Susac syndrome. The specimen was CD4+ T cells from PBMCs. J is TRBJ2-2 and V is TRBV30; D perhaps matches TRBD2 (6 bases). The CDR3 DNA follows: TGTGCCTGGAGTGTAAGGGAGGCCGGGGAGCTGTTTTTT. This translates into CAWSVREAGELFF. The entire variable domain, with the rest obtained from reference TRBV30 and TRBJ2-2, is as follows: SQTIHQWPATLVQPVGSPLSLECTVEGTSNPNLYWYRQAAGRGLQLLFYSVGIGQISSEVPQNLSASRPQDRQFILSSKKLLLSDSGFYLCAWSVREAGELFFGEGSRLTVL.